One sample yielded the 29 T cell receptor beta chains listed below, sequenced in a study of radiotherapy plus CTLA-4 blockade in lung cancer. The protocol was immunoSEQ multiplex PCR, while the TCRdb copy is restricted to in-frame clones and leaves out a portion. The data show over 85,000 clones, roughly 88% seen once. Here the sequenced sample was peripheral blood, taken from a patient treated with radiotherapy plus ipilimumab. Receptor source: a human donor with non-small cell lung cancer that progressed on radiotherapy plus ipilimumab.

The CDR3 nucleotides are TGTGCCAGCTCAAGGGCGGGAGCTTACACCGGGGAGCTGTTTTTT. This sequence encodes CASSRAGAYTGELFF. V is TRBV14 and J is TRBJ2-2; 7 bases line up with TRBD2. The length of the CDR3 is 15 residues. The V gene's germline CDR1 is SGHDN and CDR2 FVKESK. The ends lost 8 bases at V and 3 bases at J; junction bases unmatched: 9.

This chain connects TRBV11-3 to TRBJ2-1; 11 nucleotides align to TRBD2. The ends lost 5 bases at V and 9 bases at J; junction bases unmatched: 3. The CDR3 is made up of 13 amino acids. The germline gives CDR1 SGHNT, CDR2 YENEEA. The CDR3 sequence is CASSPLAGVEQFF. The CDR3, as DNA: TGTGCCAGCAGCCCACTAGCGGGAGTTGAGCAGTTCTTC.

The V call is TRBV5-5, the J call TRBJ1-1; D is possibly TRBD1 (5 bases). V lost 7 bases to trimming and J lost 2 bases, with 12 bases between them. The CDR3 is made up of 13 amino acids. CDR1 and CDR2 from the germline V gene are SGHKS and YYEKEE (reference sequence). The CDR3 loop reads CASAPGGNTEAFF. CDR3 in DNA: TGTGCCAGCGCACCGGGGGGAAACACTGAAGCTTTCTTT. The full variable domain, completed using reference TRBV5-5 and TRBJ1-1, is DAGVTQSPTHLIKTRGQQVTLRCSPISGHKSVSWYQQVLGQGPQFIFQYYEKEERGRGNFPDRFSARQFPNYSSELNVNALLLGDSALYLCASAPGGNTEAFFGQGTRLTVV.

The chain couples TRBV4-1 to TRBJ1-4; the D is unclear. The CDR3 totals 15 residues. Trimming cost V 5 bases and J 9 bases, with 19 bases left between them. Germline-derived CDR1 and CDR2 are MGHRA and YSYEKL. The CDR3 spells CASSTPRTGGKKLFF. The CDR3 bases are TGCGCCAGCAGCACCCCCCGGACGGGCGGGAAAAAACTGTTTTTT.

This chain joins TRBV5-6 and TRBJ2-1, with 8 bases lining up with TRBD2. Unmatched junction bases numbered 3, after V lost 1 base and J lost 3 bases. The CDR3 loop spans 15 amino acids. CDR1 is SGHDT and CDR2 is YYEEEE in the germline V gene. CDR3 residues: CASSLSGSGYNEQFF. DNA of the CDR3: TGTGCCAGCAGCTTGAGCGGGAGCGGCTACAATGAGCAGTTCTTC.

V is TRBV23-1 and J is TRBJ1-2, with D maybe TRBD1 (6 bases). TRBV23-1 falls under the ORF class, with uncertain function. The CDR3 contains 13 residues. V was trimmed by 9 bases and J by 0 bases, leaving 11 bases between them. The CDR3 sequence is CARTGPTNYGYTF. CDR3 bases: TGCGCCAGGACAGGCCCAACTAACTATGGCTACACCTTC.

The CDR3 nucleotides are TGTGCCAGCAGCCATTCTCCTATCTACGAGCAGTACTTC. It is translated as CASSHSPIYEQYF. The chain carries TRBV28 and TRBJ2-7; no reliable D call. CDR3 size: 13 residues. Germline values: CDR1 MDHEN, CDR2 SYDVKM. V lost 6 bases, J lost 3 bases, and 12 bases lay in between.

The genes are TRBV9 and TRBJ2-2; D not certain. The CDR3 consists of 13 residues. Germline V gives CDR1 SGDLS, CDR2 YYNGEE. Between the trimmed V and J ends, which lost 0 bases and 4 bases, there was a span of 4 bases. The CDR3 nucleotides are TGTGCCAGCAGCGTAGCGAGCACCGGGGAGCTGTTTTTT. It codes for CASSVASTGELFF.

The chain carries TRBV11-1 and TRBJ2-7; 7 nucleotides agree with TRBD2. V lost 0 bases, J lost 1 base, and 3 bases stayed unmatched. This CDR3 is built from 15 residues. CDR1 is SGHAT and CDR2 is FQDESV in the germline V gene (reference sequence). CDR3 bases: TGTGCCAGCAGCTTAGCGCGGGACTATTCCTACGAGCAGTACTTC. Amino acids: CASSLARDYSYEQYF.

The CDR3 DNA sequence: TGCGCCAGCAGCCAGAGGGCCGTGACCTACGAGCAGTACTTC. Translating it yields CASSQRAVTYEQYF. The J gene is TRBJ2-7, the V gene TRBV4-1; D perhaps matches TRBD2 (5 bases). The CDR3 is 14 amino acids. Germline values: CDR1 MGHRA, CDR2 YSYEKL. The V and J ends lost 3 bases and 2 bases respectively, with 11 bases between them.

This sequence joins TRBV10-2 and TRBJ1-2; D gene unclear. V shed 0 bases and J shed 4 bases, with 9 bases lying between them. CDR3 size: 14 residues. The V gene's germline CDR1 is WSHSY and CDR2 SAAADI. As DNA, the CDR3 is TGCGCCAGCAGTGAGTCCGGACGGTCCTATGGCTACACCTTC. Translating it yields CASSESGRSYGYTF.

V and J are TRBV11-2 and TRBJ2-1; 9 nucleotides match TRBD2. Germline trimming cut 4 bases from V and 5 bases from J; bases unmatched to any gene: 6. CDR1 and CDR2 (germline): SGHAT, FQNNGV. This CDR3 has 15 amino acids. The CDR3 region is CASSSLAGVNNEQFF. CDR3 coding DNA: TGTGCCAGCAGCTCCTTAGCGGGAGTTAACAATGAGCAGTTCTTC.

Here the CDR3 reads CASSPRASNHNEQFF. The CDR3 bases are TGTGCCAGCAGCCCCAGGGCTAGTAACCACAATGAGCAGTTCTTC. The genes are TRBV7-9 and TRBJ2-1; D may be TRBD1 (5 bases). CDR3 length equals 15 residues. Trimming left V 5 bases short and J 5 bases short, with 16 bases between. CDR1 and CDR2 from the germline V gene are SEHNR and FQNEAQ (reference sequence). The entire variable domain, with the rest obtained from reference TRBV7-9 and TRBJ2-1, is as follows: DTGVSQNPRHKITKRGQNVTFRCDPISEHNRLYWYRQTLGQGPEFLTYFQNEAQLEKSRLLSDRFSAERPKGSFSTLEIQRTEQGDSAMYLCASSPRASNHNEQFFGPGTRLTVL.

The rearrangement joins TRBV25-1 to TRBJ2-3; TRBD1 might be the D (6 bases). Germline V gene data show CDR1 as MGHDK and CDR2 as SYGVNS. Trimming took off 2 bases at V and 1 base at J, with 19 bases between the two ends. This CDR3 spans 18 amino acids. In nucleotides, the CDR3 is TGTGCCAGCAGTGAAAGGGGGAATGGGATGCTGGGCACAGATACGCAGTATTTT. It translates to CASSERGNGMLGTDTQYF.

The chain links TRBV6-6 to TRBJ1-2; D not resolved. This CDR3 has 12 amino acids. Germline assignment: CDR1 MNHNY and CDR2 SVGAGI (reference sequence). V shed 6 bases and J shed 8 bases, with 13 bases lying between them. CDR3 sequence: CASSRSGIGYTF. The CDR3 DNA reads as TGTGCCAGCAGCCGGTCGGGGATCGGCTACACCTTC.

The chain combines TRBV5-1 with TRBJ2-1; the D call may be TRBD1 or TRBD2 (5 bases each). V was clipped by 4 bases and J by 6 bases, with 17 bases between them. CDR1 is SGHRS and CDR2 is YFSETQ in the germline V gene. The CDR3 extends over 15 amino acids. The CDR3 region is CASSRTVAGTNEQFF. CDR3 bases: TGCGCCAGCAGCCGCACAGTGGCCGGGACCAATGAGCAGTTCTTC.

This rearrangement joins TRBV30 to TRBJ1-2, with 8 nucleotides matching TRBD1. Germline lookup yields CDR1 GTSNPN and CDR2 SVGIG (reference sequence). The length of the CDR3 is 13 residues. V trimming: 3 bases; J trimming: 7 bases; junction bases outside the gene matches: 7. The DNA of the CDR3 is TGTGCCTGGAGAATAGACAGGGGCTCTGGCTACACCTTC. Its protein product is CAWRIDRGSGYTF.

This sequence joins TRBV4-2 and TRBJ2-1; possibly TRBD2 for D (6 bases). V was trimmed by 4 bases and J by 0 bases, leaving 16 bases between them. This CDR3 has 17 residues. Germline CDR1 LGHNA, CDR2 YNFKEQ. The CDR3 is CASSPRESGFSYNEQFF. In nucleotides, the CDR3 is TGTGCCAGCAGCCCTCGGGAAAGCGGGTTCTCCTACAATGAGCAGTTCTTC.

The CDR3 DNA is TGTGCCAGCAGGAGAACGGGGACAGGGGGCACTAATGAAAAACTGTTTTTT. The encoded protein is CASRRTGTGGTNEKLFF. The chain links TRBV2 to TRBJ1-4; 12 positions match TRBD1. Trimming removed 6 bases from V and 2 bases from J; junction bases left unmatched: 7. Germline CDR1 is SNHLY and CDR2 is FYNNEI. This CDR3 is built from 17 residues.

The V gene is TRBV11-3, the J gene TRBJ2-5; D uncertain. Germline lookup yields CDR1 SGHNT and CDR2 YENEEA. CDR3 length equals 17 residues. V was pared by 3 bases and J by 1 base, with 18 bases between. The CDR3 DNA sequence: TGTGCCAGCAGCTTCAACCCCCTAGGATGGGGCCAAGAGACCCAGTACTTC. It translates to CASSFNPLGWGQETQYF.

The CDR3 bases are TGTGCCAGCTCCCTTGGCAGGGCGTGGACTGAAGCTTTCTTT. Translation: CASSLGRAWTEAFF. The chain is built from TRBV28 and TRBJ1-1; D might be TRBD1 (5 bases). V lost 8 bases to trimming and J lost 5 bases, with 18 bases between them. The CDR3 covers 14 residues. CDR1 is MDHEN and CDR2 is SYDVKM in the germline V gene.

This clone appeared a single time. The V and J genes are TRBV2 and TRBJ2-7, with D possibly being TRBD1 or TRBD2 (5 bases each). Germline V gene data show CDR1 as SNHLY and CDR2 as FYNNEI. There are 13 residues in the CDR3. V gave up 5 bases and J gave up 4 bases, with 12 bases separating them. The CDR3 region is CASSTGTSYEQYF. In DNA, the CDR3 is TGTGCCAGCAGTACCGGGACGAGTTACGAGCAGTACTTC.

CDR3 DNA: TGCGCCAGCAGCTGGAGGTCCGGGACAGGGACCGCCAGTGACAAAAACATTCAGTACTTC. This gives the protein CASSWRSGTGTASDKNIQYF. The chain employs TRBV5-1 and TRBJ2-4; 9 bases are shared with TRBD1. The CDR3 sequence is 20 residues long. V was clipped by 3 bases and J by 3 bases; unmatched bases: 19. Germline assignment: CDR1 SGHRS and CDR2 YFSETQ.

The chain joins TRBV2 to TRBJ2-1; TRBD2 aligns across 7 bases. Germline assignment: CDR1 SNHLY and CDR2 FYNNEI. The CDR3 consists of 15 residues. V lost 6 bases to trimming and J lost 6 bases; unmatched junction nucleotides: 11. The CDR3 here is CASSLRGLVINEQFF. CDR3 DNA sequence: TGTGCCAGCAGCCTTCGCGGACTAGTAATCAATGAGCAGTTCTTC. The variable domain in full, with the rest retrieved from reference TRBV2 and TRBJ2-1, is EPEVTQTPSHQVTQMGQEVILRCVPISNHLYFYWYRQILGQKVEFLVSFYNNEISEKSEIFDDQFSVERPDGSNFTLKIRSTKLEDSAMYFCASSLRGLVINEQFFGPGTRLTVL.

The CDR3 DNA reads TGTGCCAGCAGCGTAGAGTCGGACCTGAGCACAGATACGCAGTATTTT. As protein: CASSVESDLSTDTQYF. This chain uses TRBV9 with TRBJ2-3; D gene ambiguous. Germline loops: CDR1 SGDLS, CDR2 YYNGEE. The V and J ends lost 0 bases and 0 bases respectively, with 11 bases between them. This CDR3 has 16 amino acids. Full variable domain (remainder filled in from reference TRBV9 and TRBJ2-3): DSGVTQTPKHLITATGQRVTLRCSPRSGDLSVYWYQQSLDQGLQFLIQYYNGEERAKGNILERFSAQQFPDLHSELNLSSLELGDSALYFCASSVESDLSTDTQYFGPGTRLTVL.

This CDR3 reads CASSLVENTGELFF. The CDR3 DNA sequence: TGTGCCAGCAGCTTAGTAGAGAACACCGGGGAGCTGTTTTTT. J is TRBJ2-2 and V is TRBV7-6; D remains unclear. V gave up 1 base and J gave up 1 base, with 4 bases separating them. Germline V gene sequence: CDR1 SGHVS, CDR2 FNYEAQ. The CDR3 contains 14 residues.

This clone was counted only a few times. The CDR3 sequence: CASSRTQGFYGYTF. In nucleotides, the CDR3 is TGTGCCAGTAGTAGGACCCAGGGGTTCTATGGCTACACCTTC. V usage is TRBV19 and J usage is TRBJ1-2; TRBD1 is a possible D gene (6 bases). Deletions cut 4 bases from V and 4 bases from J, with 13 bases between. CDR1 and CDR2 (germline): LNHDA, SQIVND (reference sequence). This CDR3 has 14 residues.

The CDR3 reads CAWSTWEVETQYF. CDR3 bases: TGTGCCTGGAGTACATGGGAAGTAGAGACCCAGTACTTC. The chain recombines TRBV30 with TRBJ2-5; D gene unclear. Germline loops: CDR1 GTSNPN, CDR2 SVGIG (reference sequence). This CDR3 is 13 amino acids long. Trimming shortened V by 2 bases and J by 4 bases, and 11 bases separated the two germline ends. The full variable domain, in which reference TRBV30 and TRBJ2-5 provide the parts outside the CDR3, is SQTIHQWPATLVQPVGSPLSLECTVEGTSNPNLYWYRQAAGRGLQLLFYSVGIGQISSEVPQNLSASRPQDRQFILSSKKLLLSDSGFYLCAWSTWEVETQYFGPGTRLLVL.

The chain carries TRBV4-1 and TRBJ2-1, with 9 bases that match TRBD1. The V and J ends lost 2 bases and 1 base, in that order; junction bases with no gene match: 6. This CDR3 spans 17 amino acids. The germline V gene has CDR1 MGHRA and CDR2 YSYEKL. CDR3 in amino acids: CASSQPTGTGSYNEQFF. The CDR3 DNA sequence: TGCGCCAGCAGCCAACCCACCGGGACAGGGTCCTACAATGAGCAGTTCTTC.